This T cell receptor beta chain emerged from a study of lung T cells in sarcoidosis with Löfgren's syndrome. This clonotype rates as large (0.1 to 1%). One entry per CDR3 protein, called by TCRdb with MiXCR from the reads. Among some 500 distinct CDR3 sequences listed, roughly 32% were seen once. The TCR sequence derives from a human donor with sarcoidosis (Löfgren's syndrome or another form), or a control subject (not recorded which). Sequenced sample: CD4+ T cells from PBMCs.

CDR3 sequence (DNA): TGTGCCAGCTGTGTTATGTCTTCACCCCTCCACTTT. Translation: CASCVMSSPLHF. The J gene is TRBJ1-6, the V gene TRBV28; D ambiguous. V was shortened by 8 bases and J by 9 bases, with 11 bases between the two germline ends. The V gene's germline CDR1 is MDHEN and CDR2 SYDVKM. This CDR3 spans 12 amino acids.